In this sample, the clone carrying this TCR beta chain turned up a few times. Its antigen is unidentified. Amplified TCR beta CDR3 regions came from RNA transcripts. The TCR CDR3 was amplified in a first-round RT-PCR using the HTBI primer set. TCRdb fed the multiplex PCR reads into MiXCR, producing one record per CDR3 protein. The data contain roughly 700,000 distinct CDR3 sequences, 17% of them singletons. This CDR3 has 16 residues. Looked up from germline, CDR1 is SGHNT and CDR2 is YYREEE (reference sequence). Losses at the gene ends were 4 bases for V and 0 bases for J; bases not matched to a gene: 6. This entry belongs to a study of T cells in Graves' hyperthyroidism and ophthalmopathy. Study-wide results and caveats: Ophthalmopathy and stable hyperthyroidism were told apart by a 13 V-J model.

This chain joins TRBV5-4 and TRBJ1-2, with 10 bases identical to TRBD1. The receptor's source is a man aged 50 or older with Graves' hyperthyroidism. The sequencing input was blood. The CDR3 DNA sequence: TGTGCCAGCAGCGCCGGGACAGGGGCACCTAACTATGGCTACACCTTC. Translation gives CASSAGTGAPNYGYTF.